Below are 3 T cell receptor beta chains sequenced from a single sample in a study of T cell responses to AZD1222 COVID-19 vaccine. The repertoire was sequenced with immunoSEQ multiplex PCR; TCRdb's copy has only in-frame clones and lacks some. The table records some 170,000 clones, 80% to 90% of them present only once. Sequenced here: peripheral blood, sampled 28 days after the second dose of the MenACWY control vaccine. The receptors originated from an adult who received the MenACWY meningococcal vaccine as a control.

This chain uses TRBV5-1 with TRBJ2-5; maybe TRBD2 (6 bases). From germline, CDR1 is SGHRS and CDR2 YFSETQ. V lost 4 bases and J 4 bases, leaving 17 bases between the germline ends. This CDR3 comprises 15 residues. CDR3 coding DNA: TGCGCCAGCAGCGGGATGCCCTTGGGGGGAGAGACCCAGTACTTC. Amino acids: CASSGMPLGGETQYF. The whole variable domain, filled in from reference TRBV5-1 and TRBJ2-5, reads KAGVTQTPRYLIKTRGQQVTLSCSPISGHRSVSWYQQTPGQGLQFLFEYFSETQRNKGNFPGRFSGRQFSNSRSEMNVSTLELGDSALYLCASSGMPLGGETQYFGPGTRLLVL.

V usage is TRBV28 and J usage is TRBJ1-4; perhaps TRBD1 as D (6 bases). The V end lost 0 bases, the J end lost 7 bases, and 6 bases lay between the germline ends. CDR1 is MDHEN, CDR2 SYDVKM, per germline. This CDR3 contains 13 residues. The CDR3 DNA is TGTGCCAGCAGTTTATGGGACAGTGAAAAACTGTTTTTT. It is translated as CASSLWDSEKLFF.

The chain combines TRBV3-1 (or the pseudogene TRBV3-2) with TRBJ1-1; D is unresolved. This CDR3 is built from 11 residues. Germline assignment: CDR1 LGHDT and CDR2 YNNKEL (reference sequence). The V end was cut by 1 base, the J end by 9 bases, with 6 bases between. The CDR3 region is CASSQVGKAFF. The CDR3 coding sequence is TGTGCCAGCAGCCAAGTAGGCAAAGCTTTCTTT.